This T cell receptor beta chain was retrieved from a study of cytomegalovirus exposure and HLA in healthy donors. In regard to this clone: Its target is not known.

Notes on the study in general: When analyzed later, the rates of TCR association showed variation by HLA locus, with DRB1 the most and HLA-C the fewest. After further analysis at a later stage, 16,951 TCR beta sequences were associated with HLA alleles at 0.05 false discovery rate. Analysis was carried out at a later point, and it linked a missense DCLRE1C variant to TCR beta V- and J-gene trimming.

As for the donors, each was a healthy bone marrow donor. Between the trimmed V and J ends, which lost 6 bases and 4 bases, there was a span of 12 bases. CDR3 length: 13 residues. Germline-derived CDR1 and CDR2 are KGHSH and LQKENI. 60 Vbeta and 13 Jbeta primers were used in PCR. Using immunoSEQ multiplex PCR, the repertoire was profiled, and TCRdb retains in-frame clones only, with some absent. The table records just under 250,000 clones, about 80% of them present only once. The chain links TRBV18 to TRBJ1-2; D gene ambiguous. Sample: PBMCs. The TCR originated in a woman in her thirties or forties in good health and CMV-seropositive. The CDR3 DNA reads TGTGCCAGCTCCGACACTTCCCTCTATGGCTACACCTTC. As protein: CASSDTSLYGYTF.